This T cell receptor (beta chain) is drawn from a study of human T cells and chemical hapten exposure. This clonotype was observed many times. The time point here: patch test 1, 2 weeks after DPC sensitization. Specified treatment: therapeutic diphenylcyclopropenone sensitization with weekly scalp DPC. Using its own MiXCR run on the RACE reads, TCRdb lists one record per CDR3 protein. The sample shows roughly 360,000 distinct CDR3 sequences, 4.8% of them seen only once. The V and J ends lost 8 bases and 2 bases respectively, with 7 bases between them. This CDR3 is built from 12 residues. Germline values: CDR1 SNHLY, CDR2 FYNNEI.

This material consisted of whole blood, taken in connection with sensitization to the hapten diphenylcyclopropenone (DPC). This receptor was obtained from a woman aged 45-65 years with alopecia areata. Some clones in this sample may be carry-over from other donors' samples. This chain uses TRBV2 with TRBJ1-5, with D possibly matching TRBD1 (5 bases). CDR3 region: CASGGGNQPQHF. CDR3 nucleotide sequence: TGTGCCAGCGGAGGGGGCAATCAGCCCCAGCATTTT.